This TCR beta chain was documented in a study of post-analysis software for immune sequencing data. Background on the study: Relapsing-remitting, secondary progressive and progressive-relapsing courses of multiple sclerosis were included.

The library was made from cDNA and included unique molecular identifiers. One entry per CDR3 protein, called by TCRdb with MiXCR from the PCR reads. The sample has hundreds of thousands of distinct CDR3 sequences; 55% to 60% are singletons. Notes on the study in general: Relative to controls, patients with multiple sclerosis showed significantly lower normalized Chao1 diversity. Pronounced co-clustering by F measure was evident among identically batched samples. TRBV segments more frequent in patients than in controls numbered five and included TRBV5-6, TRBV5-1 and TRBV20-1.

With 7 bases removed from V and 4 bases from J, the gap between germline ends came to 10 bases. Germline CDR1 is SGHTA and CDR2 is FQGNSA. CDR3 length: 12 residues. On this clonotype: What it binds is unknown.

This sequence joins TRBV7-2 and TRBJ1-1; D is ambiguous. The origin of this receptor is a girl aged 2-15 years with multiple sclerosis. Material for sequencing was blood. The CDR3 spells CASNANPTEAFF. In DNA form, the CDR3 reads TGTGCCAGCAACGCGAATCCCACTGAAGCTTTCTTT.